The clone carrying this TCR beta chain was seen only a few times. Its target is not known. V shed 6 bases, J shed 9 bases, and the junction held 9 bases outside the gene matches. The CDR3 covers 14 residues. Germline lookup yields CDR1 GTSNPN and CDR2 SVGIG (reference sequence). The sample comes from a study of cytomegalovirus exposure and HLA in healthy donors. Study-level findings and limits: There were several of the most significant clusters that appeared linked to common viral pathogens in a later analysis. With high specificity and sensitivity, the classifier reportedly diagnosed cytomegalovirus status.

The PCR ran on 60 Vbeta and 13 Jbeta primers. Libraries were prepared by immunoSEQ multiplex PCR; TCRdb keeps only in-frame clonotypes and omits some of them. The data hold fewer than 200,000 clones, with roughly 13% observed a single time. This clonotype originated in a middle-aged man in good health and CMV-seropositive. The sequencing sample was made of PBMCs. The J gene is TRBJ2-2, the V gene TRBV30; TRBD1 matches 11 bases. CDR3 in DNA: TGTGCCTGTGCGGGGGACAGGGGGACCTGGGAGCTGTTTTTT. Translated: CACAGDRGTWELFF.